This TCR beta chain emerged from a study of blood T cell repertoires in COVID-19. The CDR3 covers 18 residues. Germline values: CDR1 SGHRS, CDR2 YFSETQ. The V end was cut by 0 bases, the J end by 0 bases, with 16 bases between. This table comes from immunoSEQ multiplex PCR, and its TCRdb copy is limited to in-frame clones, with some not included. The sample lists roughly 250,000 clones, approximately 90% occurring once. This receptor was obtained from a middle-aged woman with acute or convalescent COVID-19. The sequenced sample consisted of peripheral blood. The chain employs TRBV5-1 and TRBJ1-3; tentative D call: TRBD1 (5 bases). Here the CDR3 DNA reads TGCGCCAGCAGCTTGGATGGGGCAGCGATGAGCTCTGGAAACACCATATATTTT. Protein: CASSLDGAAMSSGNTIYF.